These T cell receptor beta chains were read from a single sample in a study of blood T cell repertoires in COVID-19. TCRdb keeps only in-frame clones here, not all; method: immunoSEQ multiplex PCR. The table records 150,000 to 200,000 clones, around 90% of them present only once. Sequencing was carried out using peripheral blood. These receptors were taken from a man aged 40-50 years with active or convalescent COVID-19. CDR3s include the opening cysteine and the closing phenylalanine or tryptophan. The D gene is left open where the match is weak. Some rows mark clone size as missing; the rest say once, few, many or name a class of expanded clone.

>TRBJ1-2|NA|TRBV6-5|NA
TGTGCCAGCAGTTCTGGGGGCGTCGGCTATGGCTACACCTTC
CASSSGGVGYGYTF
>TRBJ2-5|NA|TRBV9|NA
TGTGCCAGCAGCGTAGCAGGGTATCAAGAGACCCAGTACTTC
CASSVAGYQETQYF
>TRBJ2-3|NA|TRBV9|NA
TGTGCCAGCAGCCCCCGACTACCGTTGGGCACAGATACGCAGTATTTT
CASSPRLPLGTDTQYF
>TRBJ2-7|NA|TRBV27|TRBD2
TGTGCCAGCAGTTTACTGGATCCGGCTAGCGGGGCCTACGAGCAGTACTTC
CASSLLDPASGAYEQYF
>TRBJ2-2|few|TRBV29-1|NA
TGCAGCGGAGGGCTTCACACCGGGGAGCTGTTTTTT
CSGGLHTGELFF
>TRBJ2-1|NA|TRBV6-4|TRBD2
TGTGCCAGCAGTATCCGGGGGGGCCGGGATGAGCAGTTCTTC
CASSIRGGRDEQFF
>TRBJ1-2|NA|TRBV19|NA
TGTGCCAGTAGTATTCAGGGGCATACTAACTATGGCTACACCTTC
CASSIQGHTNYGYTF
>TRBJ1-1|NA|TRBV5-5|NA
TGTGCCAGCAGCCTTGGAGGCTTTGAAATTGAAGCTTTCTTT
CASSLGGFEIEAFF
>TRBJ1-1|once|TRBV21-1|NA
TGTGCCAGCAGCAAGGAGGAAGCTTTCTTT
CASSKEEAFF
>TRBJ2-3|NA|TRBV7-9|TRBD2
TGTGCCAGCAGCTTTCCTAGCGGATACGGCACAGATACGCAGTATTTT
CASSFPSGYGTDTQYF
>TRBJ2-3|NA|TRBV18|NA
TGTGCCAGCTCACCCTTTTCAAGATCAGGGGTTTCTAGCACAGATACGCAGTATTTT
CASSPFSRSGVSSTDTQYF
>TRBJ1-6|few|TRBV27|TRBD1
TGTGCCAGCAGTTTGTTTTACGGGACAGTGAATTCACCCCTCCACTTT
CASSLFYGTVNSPLHF
>TRBJ1-4|NA|TRBV19|NA
TGTGCCAGTAGTATAGATCTTGCGTGGGGGGGGGAGAATGAAAAACTGTTTTTT
CASSIDLAWGGENEKLFF
>TRBJ1-5|few|TRBV3-1/TRBV3-2|TRBD1
TGTGCCAGCAGCCAGGGGACAGGGGGTAATCAGCCCCAGCATTTT
CASSQGTGGNQPQHF
>TRBJ1-5|few|TRBV24-1|TRBD1
TGTGCCACCAGTGACTCGGGACAGCTTAGCAATCAGCCCCAGCATTTT
CATSDSGQLSNQPQHF
>TRBJ2-5|once|TRBV27|TRBD2
TGTGCCAGCAGTCGCAGAAGCGGGAACCAAGAGACCCAGTACTTC
CASSRRSGNQETQYF
>TRBJ1-2|once|TRBV3-1/TRBV3-2|TRBD1
TGTGCCAGCAGCCTCCGGGACAGATCAATCTATGGCTACACCTTC
CASSLRDRSIYGYTF
>TRBJ1-5|NA|TRBV2|TRBD1
TGTGCCAGCAGTTTACAGGGGGTTAGCAATCAGCCCCAGCATTTT
CASSLQGVSNQPQHF
>TRBJ1-2|NA|TRBV4-1|NA
TGCGCCAGCAGCCAAGAGAATGGACACAAAGCTAACTATGGCTACACCTTC
CASSQENGHKANYGYTF
>TRBJ2-7|few|TRBV5-1|NA
NA
CASSLVGPGSEYF
>TRBJ1-2|NA|TRBV2|NA
TGTGCCAGCACCCCGGTTACTTCTAACTATGGCTACACCTTC
CASTPVTSNYGYTF
>TRBJ2-5|NA|TRBV6-1|NA
TGTGCCAGCAGTGAAACTTTGACAGGTCTCCAAGAGACCCAGTACTTC
CASSETLTGLQETQYF